This T cell receptor beta chain was profiled in a study of post-analysis software for immune sequencing data. For the study at large: Clinical courses comprised relapsing-remitting, secondary progressive and progressive-relapsing multiple sclerosis.

Study-wide results and limits: Significantly decreased normalized Chao1 diversity was recorded for multiple sclerosis patients relative to controls. In patients, TRBV5-6, TRBV5-1 and TRBV20-1 belonged to four or five TRBV segments found more frequently than in controls.

This CDR3 spans 14 amino acids. CDR1 is SGHVS, CDR2 FQNEAQ, per germline. The J segment lost 3 bases and the V segment lost 6 bases, leaving 7 bases of the junction unmatched. Remarks on this clonotype: What it binds is not known.

Presence of unique molecular identifiers characterized the TCR beta cDNA libraries. Hundreds of thousands of cDNA molecules were obtained from 1 to 10 million T cells. TCRdb re-analysed the PCR reads in MiXCR, keeping a single row per CDR3 protein. The data show 750,000 to 900,000 distinct CDR3 sequences, approximately 44% seen once. The chain joins TRBV7-8 to TRBJ2-7, with 8 bases lining up with TRBD2. This sequence originates from a girl between 5 and 17 years old with multiple sclerosis. The sequenced material came from blood. This CDR3 is CASSSGTSRYEQYF. The CDR3 coding sequence is TGTGCCAGCAGTTCCGGGACTAGTCGCTACGAGCAGTACTTC.